This T cell receptor (beta chain) originates from a study of blood T cell repertoires in COVID-19. The V segment lost 5 bases and the J segment 7 bases; nucleotides outside the gene matches: 6. CDR3 length: 14 amino acids. Germline CDR1 MDHEN, CDR2 SYDVKM. The data were produced by immunoSEQ multiplex PCR, yet TCRdb's version contains in-frame clones alone and is incomplete. Among roughly 180,000 clones listed, 81% were seen once. The source material was peripheral blood. This TCR came from a middle-aged woman with COVID-19, enrolled during active disease. The chain employs TRBV28 and TRBJ2-2; 8 bases align to TRBD1. The CDR3, as DNA: TGTGCCAGCAGTACAGGGGGGCGAGGCGGGGAGCTGTTTTTT. Amino acids: CASSTGGRGGELFF.